The entry that follows covers one TCR beta chain sequence. This entry comes from a study of cytomegalovirus exposure and HLA in healthy donors. CDR1 is MNHEY, CDR2 SMNVEV, per germline (reference sequence). The CDR3 is made up of 14 amino acids. The PCR was carried out with 60 Vbeta primers and 13 Jbeta primers. Sequencing used immunoSEQ multiplex PCR; TCRdb keeps in-frame clones, though not all of them. This repertoire shows over 150,000 clones, over 80% found once; its top ten account for approximately 2.2%. The sample consisted of PBMCs. The TCR sequence derives from a male donor in good health and CMV-seronegative. The rearrangement joins TRBV27 to TRBJ1-4; D ambiguous. The DNA of the CDR3 is TGTGCTACGGGTGCAACCGCAACTAATGAAAAACTGTTTTTT. It yields the protein CATGATATNEKLFF. The variable domain in full, completed from reference TRBV27 and TRBJ1-4, reads EAQVTQNPRYLITVTGKKLTVTCSQNMNHEYMSWYRQDPGLGLRQIYYSMNVEVTDKGDVPEGYKVSRKEKRNFPLILESPSPNQTSLYFCATGATATNEKLFFGSGTQLSVL.